This T cell receptor beta chain was observed in a study of control samples from healthy donors and cancer patients. Here immunoSEQ multiplex PCR was the method, and the copy in TCRdb shows in-frame clones only, minus some. This sample carries roughly 180,000 clones, about nine tenths of them seen once, and the ten largest clones take around 2%. Looked up from germline, CDR1 is SGDLS and CDR2 is YYNGEE. The CDR3 consists of 14 residues. With 0 bases removed from V and 7 bases from J, the gap between germline ends came to 13 bases. The rearrangement uses TRBV9 and TRBJ1-1, with D possibly matching TRBD1 (6 bases). This TCR was sampled from a woman aged 40 to 50 in good health. The sequenced sample was blood. This CDR3 is CASSVGSRGGEAFF. As DNA, the CDR3 is TGTGCCAGCAGCGTAGGTTCCAGGGGCGGTGAAGCTTTCTTT.